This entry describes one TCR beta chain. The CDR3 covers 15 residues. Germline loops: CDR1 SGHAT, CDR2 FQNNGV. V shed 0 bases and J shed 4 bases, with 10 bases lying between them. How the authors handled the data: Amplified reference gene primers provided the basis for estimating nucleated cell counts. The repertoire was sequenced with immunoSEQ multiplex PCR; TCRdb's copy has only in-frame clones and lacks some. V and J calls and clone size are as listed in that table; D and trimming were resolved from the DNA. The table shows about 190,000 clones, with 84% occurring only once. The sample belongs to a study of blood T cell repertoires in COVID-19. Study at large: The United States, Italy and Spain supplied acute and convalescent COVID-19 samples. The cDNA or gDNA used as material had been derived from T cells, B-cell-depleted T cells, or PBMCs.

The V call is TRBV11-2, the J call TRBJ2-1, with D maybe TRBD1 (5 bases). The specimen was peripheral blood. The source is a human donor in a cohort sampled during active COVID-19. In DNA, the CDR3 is TGTGCCAGCAGCTTAGAACGGTCAGGGTACAATGAGCAGTTCTTC. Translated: CASSLERSGYNEQFF. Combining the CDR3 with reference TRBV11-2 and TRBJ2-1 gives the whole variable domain EAGVAQSPRYKIIEKRQSVAFWCNPISGHATLYWYQQILGQGPKLLIQFQNNGVVDDSQLPKDRFSAERLKGVDSTLKIQPAKLEDSAVYLCASSLERSGYNEQFFGPGTRLTVL.